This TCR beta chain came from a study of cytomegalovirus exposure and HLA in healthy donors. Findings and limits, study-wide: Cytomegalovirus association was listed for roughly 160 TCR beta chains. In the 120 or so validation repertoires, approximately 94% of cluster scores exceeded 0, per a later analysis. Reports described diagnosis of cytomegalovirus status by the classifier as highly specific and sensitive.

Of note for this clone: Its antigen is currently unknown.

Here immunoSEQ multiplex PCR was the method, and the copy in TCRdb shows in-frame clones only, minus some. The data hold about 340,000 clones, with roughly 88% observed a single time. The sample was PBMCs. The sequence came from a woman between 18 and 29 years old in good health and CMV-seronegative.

The CDR3 DNA reads TGTGCCAGCTCAGCCTTGGGACAGACGAACACCGGGGAGCTGTTTTTT. It encodes CASSALGQTNTGELFF. This sequence joins TRBV18 and TRBJ2-2; TRBD1 matches 7 bases. With 5 bases clipped from V and 0 bases from J, the junction kept 6 bases outside the gene matches. This CDR3 contains 16 residues. Germline CDR1 KGHSH, CDR2 LQKENI.